The 14 T cell receptor beta chains presented below share a single source sample, sequenced in a study of T cell repertoires in cytomegalovirus infection. Each CDR3 protein gets one entry after TCRdb re-called the reads with MiXCR. The repertoire holds hundreds of thousands of distinct CDR3 sequences, with about 33% as singletons. Antigens of these TCRs are unknown. The sequences come from cultured CD8+ T cells from PBMCs, collected from culture after CMV antigen stimulation. These receptors originate from a human donor in good health (CMV status not recorded). Some clones in this sample may be carry-over from other donors' samples.

This chain connects TRBV10-3 to TRBJ1-1, with a weak D call TRBD1 (5 bases). V lost 7 bases to trimming and J lost 0 bases, with 12 bases between them. This CDR3 contains 14 residues. CDR1 and CDR2 (germline): ENHRY, SYGVKD. The DNA for the CDR3 is TGTGCCATCACCCCGGACAATCTGAACACTGAAGCTTTCTTT. This gives the protein CAITPDNLNTEAFF.

This chain uses TRBV12-3 or TRBV12-4 with TRBJ2-1; TRBD2 agrees at 8 bases. This CDR3 is 17 amino acids long. The trim removed 3 bases at V and 4 bases at J, leaving 11 bases unmatched. The CDR3 sequence: CASSLGKGSGVYNEQFF. The CDR3 DNA is TGTGCCAGCAGTTTGGGAAAGGGTAGCGGGGTATACAATGAGCAGTTCTTC.

This chain joins TRBV5-5 and TRBJ2-1; TRBD1 aligns across 7 bases. The J segment lost 2 bases and the V segment lost 3 bases, leaving 8 bases of the junction unmatched. This CDR3 is 16 amino acids long. Per germline, CDR1 SGHKS and CDR2 YYEKEE (reference sequence). The CDR3 nucleotides are TGTGCCAGCAGCTCGCCTGACAGGGTGGCCTACAATGAGCAGTTCTTC. This codes for CASSSPDRVAYNEQFF.

The chain recombines TRBV7-3 with TRBJ2-3, with D possibly TRBD2 on 6 matching bases. The CDR3 length is 16 residues. The germline gives CDR1 SGHTA, CDR2 FQGTGA. V dropped 4 bases and J dropped 0 bases, with 14 bases sitting between them. The DNA for the CDR3 is TGTGCCAGCAGCTCGGGGGTCACTTCTAGCACAGATACGCAGTATTTT. It specifies CASSSGVTSSTDTQYF.

J is TRBJ2-7 and V is TRBV29-1; D not certain. CDR3 size: 13 residues. Germline lookup yields CDR1 SQVTM and CDR2 ANQGSEA. V shed 2 bases and J shed 1 base, with 9 bases lying between them. CDR3 DNA sequence: TGCAGCGTTGAATTTCGAGAGTCCTACGAGCAGTACTTC. This encodes CSVEFRESYEQYF.

The table lists this clonotype with many counts. The chain combines TRBV7-2 with TRBJ2-3; 13 bases match TRBD2. Germline CDR1 reads SGHTA; CDR2 reads FQGNSA. The length of the CDR3 is 16 residues. V was clipped by 4 bases and J by 5 bases; unmatched bases: 6. The CDR3 DNA reads as TGTGCCAGCAGCTGGGGACTAGCGGGGTTGGAAGATACGCAGTATTTT. It specifies CASSWGLAGLEDTQYF.

The J gene is TRBJ1-2, the V gene TRBV6-5, with unresolved D. The germline CDR1 and CDR2 sequences are MNHEY and SVGAGI. CDR3 size: 14 residues. Trimming stripped 5 bases from V and 7 bases from J, with 17 bases between. CDR3 in amino acids: CASSPNSEGVGYTF. In DNA form, the CDR3 reads TGTGCCAGCAGTCCCAACAGTGAAGGTGTTGGCTACACCTTC.

This clonotype has a handful of counts. The chain employs TRBV20-1 and TRBJ1-1; the D gene is possibly TRBD1 (6 bases). The length of the CDR3 is 14 residues. Germline V gives CDR1 DFQATT, CDR2 SNEGSKA (reference sequence). Trimming stripped 1 base from V and 4 bases from J, with 13 bases between. The CDR3 region has the DNA TGCAGTGCTAGAGTTTATGGGGGCCTCACTGAAGCTTTCTTT. As protein: CSARVYGGLTEAFF.

This clonotype has more than one count but fewer than ten. V usage is TRBV4-2 and J usage is TRBJ1-3; D is undetermined. CDR1 is LGHNA, CDR2 YNFKEQ, per germline. Trimming stripped 0 bases from V and 0 bases from J, with 6 bases between. This CDR3 is 15 amino acids long. CDR3 in DNA: TGTGCCAGCAGCCAAGAGAGTTTCTCTGGAAACACCATATATTTT. Protein: CASSQESFSGNTIYF.

The chain is built from TRBV2 and TRBJ1-4; 7 nucleotides align to TRBD1. The trim removed 5 bases at V and 5 bases at J, leaving 11 bases unmatched. CDR3 length equals 16 residues. CDR1 and CDR2 from the germline V gene are SNHLY and FYNNEI. CDR3 nucleotides: TGTGCCAGCAGTCGAAAGGGACAGCCTGAGAATGAAAAACTGTTTTTT. Translated, it gives CASSRKGQPENEKLFF.

This clonotype was detected a few times. The CDR3 nucleotides are TGTGCCAGCAGCGCCGGAAATGGGCTTGCAACTAATGAAAAACTGTTTTTT. This sequence encodes CASSAGNGLATNEKLFF. The genes are TRBV9 and TRBJ1-4, with D uncertain. With 3 bases removed from V and 0 bases from J, the gap between germline ends came to 15 bases. The CDR3 length is 17 residues. CDR1 and CDR2 from the germline V gene are SGDLS and YYNGEE.

This clonotype has only a few counts. The chain is built from TRBV7-6 and TRBJ2-5; 13 bases are a match to TRBD2. This CDR3 spans 18 amino acids. Trimming removed 5 bases from V and 5 bases from J; junction bases left unmatched: 14. CDR1 and CDR2 from the germline V gene are SGHVS and FNYEAQ. CDR3 DNA sequence: TGTGCCAGCAGCATAAGACTAGCGGGGGGTCTAATAGCGGAGACCCAGTACTTC. Translating gives CASSIRLAGGLIAETQYF.

J is TRBJ1-1 and V is TRBV10-1, with TRBD1 matching over 7 bases. V lost 0 bases, J lost 1 base, and 2 bases stayed unmatched. In germline, CDR1 is WNHNN, CDR2 SYGVQD (reference sequence). CDR3 length: 15 residues. CDR3 DNA sequence: TGCGCCAGCAGTGAGTCTGACAGGGAGAACACTGAAGCTTTCTTT. Translating gives CASSESDRENTEAFF.

This clonotype was picked up many times. This sequence joins TRBV27 and TRBJ2-3; 8 bases match TRBD1. The CDR3 is made up of 16 amino acids. V trimming: 5 bases; J trimming: 2 bases; junction bases outside the gene matches: 9. From germline, CDR1 is MNHEY and CDR2 SMNVEV (reference sequence). The CDR3 is CASSPRQGSLTDTQYF. The CDR3 nucleotides read TGTGCCAGCAGTCCCCGACAGGGGAGTCTCACAGATACGCAGTATTTT.